The 28 T cell receptor beta chains presented below share a single source sample, sequenced in a study of blood T cells in healthy people across ages. It was with a sample-barcoded 5' primer and a J-beta primer mix that a second PCR of about 6 to 12 cycles was run. MiXCR, applied by TCRdb to the 5' RACE reads, yields one record per CDR3 protein. The table has over 1,500,000 distinct CDR3 sequences, about 49% seen once. The sequenced material came from blood. These receptors were collected from a woman aged 40 to 49 in good health.

The gene calls are TRBV14 and TRBJ2-1, with 8 bases fitting TRBD1. Trimming cost V 6 bases and J 9 bases; bases outside gene matches: 10. The CDR3 consists of 14 residues. The germline V gene encodes CDR1 SGHDN and CDR2 FVKESK. For the CDR3, the DNA is TGTGCCAGCAGTGACCTGACAGGGGCAGCTGAGCAGTTCTTC. This translates into CASSDLTGAAEQFF.

The V gene is TRBV20-1, the J gene TRBJ2-2; no clear D. V was pared by 3 bases and J by 4 bases, with 12 bases between. The CDR3 loop spans 14 amino acids. CDR1 and CDR2 from the germline V gene are DFQATT and SNEGSKA (reference sequence). This CDR3 reads CSASSPWGTGELFF. The CDR3 DNA reads as TGCAGTGCTAGCAGCCCATGGGGCACCGGGGAGCTGTTTTTT.

The chain uses TRBV27 and TRBJ2-3, with a weak D call TRBD2 (5 bases). Germline assignment: CDR1 MNHEY and CDR2 SMNVEV (reference sequence). The CDR3 totals 16 residues. V was cut by 2 bases and J by 0 bases, with 12 bases left in between. The CDR3 spells CASSLRLASSTDTQYF. CDR3 nucleotide sequence: TGTGCCAGCAGTTTACGGCTAGCCTCTAGCACAGATACGCAGTATTTT.

The genes are TRBV25-1 and TRBJ1-5, with 7 bases matching TRBD1. The V gene end was trimmed by 4 bases and the J gene end by 5 bases; junction bases not matched to a gene: 11. Germline-derived CDR1 and CDR2 are MGHDK and SYGVNS. This CDR3 has 16 residues. CDR3 nucleotide sequence: TGTGCCAGCAGTGGACCGGGACAGCATACCGATCAGCCCCAGCATTTT. Translation: CASSGPGQHTDQPQHF.

This rearrangement joins TRBV7-2 to TRBJ1-2; D ambiguous. The V end lost 5 bases, the J end lost 4 bases, and 8 bases lay between the germline ends. This CDR3 spans 12 amino acids. Germline CDR1 and CDR2: SGHTA and FQGNSA. CDR3 protein: CASSPTTYGYTF. The CDR3 DNA sequence: TGTGCCAGCAGCCCAACGACCTATGGCTACACCTTC. The whole variable domain, remainder taken from reference TRBV7-2 and TRBJ1-2, is GAGVSQSPSNKVTEKGKDVELRCDPISGHTALYWYRQSLGQGLEFLIYFQGNSAPDKSGLPSDRFSAERTGGSVSTLTIQRTQQEDSAVYLCASSPTTYGYTFGSGTRLTVV.

As concerns this clonotype: At one boundary the junction diverges from the germline segment, which might be a read error. J is TRBJ2-3 and V is TRBV20-1; 7 nucleotides match TRBD2. Germline V gives CDR1 DFQATT, CDR2 SNEGSKA (reference sequence). The CDR3 length is 13 residues. DNA of the CDR3: TGCAGGGCCACGGGGGGAGTCACAGATATGCAGTATTTT. It yields the protein CRATGGVTDMQYF.

The table lists this clonotype with a few counts. The CDR3 is CASSPRGTGVNTGELFF. The CDR3 DNA reads as TGTGCCAGCAGTCCTCGAGGGACAGGGGTGAACACCGGGGAGCTGTTTTTT. The V gene is TRBV6-5, the J gene TRBJ2-2, with 10 positions matching TRBD1. V shed 5 bases and J 1 base; nucleotides not matched to a gene: 7. The CDR3 contains 17 residues. The germline V gene encodes CDR1 MNHEY and CDR2 SVGAGI.

The chain is built from TRBV18 and TRBJ2-4; tentative D call: TRBD2 (6 bases). The J call could be wrong; TRBJ2-7 is a better fit for the DNA end. The CDR3 covers 17 residues. From germline, CDR1 is KGHSH and CDR2 LQKENI. The CDR3 DNA follows: TGTGCCAGCTCACCTAGTTTCGGGGGAGCTTTGGGGTACGAGCAGTACTTC. Its translation is CASSPSFGGALGYEQYF.

The gene calls are TRBV20-1 and TRBJ2-5; 14 bases map to TRBD2. This CDR3 is built from 16 residues. V lost 5 bases to trimming and J lost 2 bases; unmatched junction nucleotides: 7. CDR1 DFQATT and CDR2 SNEGSKA come from the germline V gene (reference sequence). The CDR3 sequence is CSARLAGGGSQETQYF. The CDR3 DNA reads as TGCAGTGCTCGACTAGCGGGGGGGGGATCTCAAGAGACCCAGTACTTC.

This clonotype came up once. Compared with germline, one end of the junction differs, possibly owing to a read error. This chain connects TRBV27 to TRBJ2-1; 7 bases fit TRBD1. Looked up from germline, CDR1 is MNHEY and CDR2 is SMNVEV (reference sequence). This CDR3 spans 16 amino acids. The CDR3 DNA is TGTGCCGGCAGTTTAAGTACAGGGGAGAAGGGCAATGAGCAGTTCTTC. The encoded protein is CAGSLSTGEKGNEQFF.

The count of this clonotype is one. The V and J genes are TRBV20-1 and TRBJ2-5; 7 bases map to TRBD2. The V gene's germline CDR1 is DFQATT and CDR2 SNEGSKA (reference sequence). V shed 0 bases and J 6 bases; nucleotides not matched to a gene: 10. This CDR3 has 15 amino acids. CDR3 coding DNA: TGCAGTGCTAGAGAGCGGGGGTTCGGTCCGAAGACCCAGTACTTC. Its protein is CSARERGFGPKTQYF.

This chain connects TRBV5-1 to TRBJ2-4, with 8 bases matching TRBD1. The J call may be in error: the DNA end matches TRBJ2-7 better. Germline V gene sequence: CDR1 SGHRS, CDR2 YFSETQ. The CDR3 extends over 15 amino acids. This CDR3 is CASSLVADRVHEQYF. The CDR3 bases are TGCGCCAGCAGCTTGGTGGCGGACAGGGTTCACGAGCAGTACTTC.

This clonotype was counted a single time. V usage is TRBV6-6 and J usage is TRBJ1-1; TRBD1 is a possible D gene (6 bases). Germline CDR1 and CDR2: MNHNY and SVGAGI (reference sequence). The CDR3 runs 12 residues. V lost 6 bases and J 7 bases, leaving 12 bases between the germline ends. CDR3 sequence: CASSKGGVEAFF. The CDR3 DNA reads TGTGCCAGCAGCAAGGGGGGGGTTGAAGCTTTCTTT.

The CDR3: CATGQGDREGYYGYTF. The CDR3, as DNA: TGCGCCACCGGACAGGGCGACAGGGAGGGCTACTATGGCTACACCTTC. The rearrangement links TRBV5-1 to TRBJ1-2; 8 nucleotides align to TRBD1. With V trimmed by 9 bases and J by 3 bases, 16 bases remained unmatched. From germline, CDR1 is SGHRS and CDR2 YFSETQ. This CDR3 has 16 residues. Full variable domain (outside the CDR3, taken from reference TRBV5-1 and TRBJ1-2): KAGVTQTPRYLIKTRGQQVTLSCSPISGHRSVSWYQQTPGQGLQFLFEYFSETQRNKGNFPGRFSGRQFSNSRSEMNVSTLELGDSALYLCATGQGDREGYYGYTFGSGTRLTVV.

The rearrangement joins TRBV20-1 to TRBJ2-3; D is perhaps TRBD2 (5 bases). This CDR3 spans 13 amino acids. Trimming removed 4 bases from V and 5 bases from J, with 13 bases in between. CDR1 and CDR2 (germline): DFQATT, SNEGSKA (reference sequence). The CDR3 sequence is CSATHTRRDTQYF. The DNA for the CDR3 is TGCAGTGCTACCCACACTAGGAGAGATACGCAGTATTTT.

This clonotype was seen a few times. This rearrangement joins TRBV7-2 to TRBJ2-3; 9 bases fit TRBD2. After removal of 2 bases from V and 0 bases from J, the junction contained 9 bases not matched to a gene. The CDR3 runs to 18 residues. Germline CDR1 SGHTA, CDR2 FQGNSA. CDR3 bases: TGTGCCAGCAGCTTATACTCTAGCGGGGCCACTAGCACAGATACGCAGTATTTT. This sequence encodes CASSLYSSGATSTDTQYF.

For the CDR3, the DNA is TGTGCCAGCAGCTTAGCGGGGAGGGGCGGCTATGGCTACACCTTC. Its translation: CASSLAGRGGYGYTF. The chain joins TRBV7-2 to TRBJ1-2, with D maybe TRBD1 (5 bases). The V end lost 0 bases, the J end lost 4 bases, and 12 bases lay between the germline ends. Germline CDR1 reads SGHTA; CDR2 reads FQGNSA. The CDR3 consists of 15 residues.

The chain recombines TRBV28 with TRBJ2-1; no firm D call. Trimming took off 3 bases at V and 13 bases at J, with 16 bases between the two ends. The CDR3 has 13 amino acids. Germline CDR1 MDHEN, CDR2 SYDVKM. The chain's CDR3 is CASSLSRQETQFF. The DNA for the CDR3 is TGTGCCAGCAGTTTGTCCAGACAAGAGACCCAGTTCTTC.

This clonotype was counted a single time. This chain links TRBV3-1 with TRBJ1-2; D gene ambiguous. The germline V gene has CDR1 LGHDT and CDR2 YNNKEL (reference sequence). V lost 1 base, J lost 7 bases, and 10 bases lay in between. This CDR3 has 13 residues. CDR3 nucleotides: TGTGCCAGCAGCCAAGTAATCCAGGCTGGCTACACCTTC. Translating gives CASSQVIQAGYTF.

The chain links TRBV2 to TRBJ1-2, with 7 bases lining up with TRBD1. CDR3 length: 15 amino acids. After removal of 6 bases from V and 4 bases from J, the junction contained 11 bases not matched to a gene. Germline V CDR1 and CDR2: SNHLY, FYNNEI. The CDR3 loop is CASRTLDRPSYGYTF. The DNA for the CDR3 is TGTGCCAGCAGGACCCTGGACAGGCCTTCCTATGGCTACACCTTC. The whole variable domain, remainder taken from reference TRBV2 and TRBJ1-2, is EPEVTQTPSHQVTQMGQEVILRCVPISNHLYFYWYRQILGQKVEFLVSFYNNEISEKSEIFDDQFSVERPDGSNFTLKIRSTKLEDSAMYFCASRTLDRPSYGYTFGSGTRLTVV.

This clonotype was counted between two and nine times. The rearrangement uses TRBV28 and TRBJ2-3; D possibly corresponds to TRBD1 (6 bases). Germline CDR1 reads MDHEN; CDR2 reads SYDVKM. Trimming removed 5 bases from V and 3 bases from J, with 15 bases in between. The CDR3 loop spans 15 amino acids. CDR3 residues: CASSGPRGWTDTQYF. The CDR3 DNA sequence: TGTGCCAGCAGTGGGCCTAGGGGGTGGACAGATACGCAGTATTTT.

This clonotype was counted between two and nine times. This rearrangement joins TRBV5-1 to TRBJ2-3, with TRBD1 matching over 8 bases. The CDR3 is 15 amino acids. Unmatched junction bases numbered 10, after V lost 6 bases and J lost 4 bases. In germline, CDR1 is SGHRS, CDR2 YFSETQ. In DNA, the CDR3 is TGCGCCAGCACCATCCGGGGACAGGCTGCAGATACGCAGTATTTT. Translating it yields CASTIRGQAADTQYF.

The CDR3 spells CSASWIGDTQYF. The CDR3 nucleotides are TGCAGTGCTAGTTGGATAGGAGATACGCAGTATTTT. This sequence joins TRBV20-1 and TRBJ2-3; unclear D gene. The CDR3 is 12 residues long. V lost 3 bases to trimming and J lost 5 bases, with 9 bases between them. The germline gives CDR1 DFQATT, CDR2 SNEGSKA (reference sequence).

This clonotype was seen a handful of times. V is TRBV20-1 and J is TRBJ1-2, with a tentative D call TRBD1 (5 bases). V was pared by 6 bases and J by 8 bases, with 19 bases between. Germline loops: CDR1 DFQATT, CDR2 SNEGSKA (reference sequence). The CDR3 covers 13 residues. This CDR3 reads CSAPHQGRVGYTF. CDR3 sequence (DNA): TGCAGTGCCCCCCACCAGGGAAGGGTCGGCTACACCTTC.

The J gene is TRBJ2-1, the V gene TRBV7-8; the match to TRBD1 covers 7 bases. The CDR3 covers 12 residues. Per the germline V gene, CDR1 is SGHVS and CDR2 is FQNEAQ. J lost 9 bases, V lost 7 bases, and 6 bases had no gene match. The CDR3 DNA reads as TGTGCCAGCACTAGGGGGCGAGGTGAGCAGTTCTTC. It encodes CASTRGRGEQFF.

The chain links TRBV12-3 or TRBV12-4 to TRBJ1-2, with 9 bases fitting TRBD1. The trim removed 1 base at V and 8 bases at J, leaving 8 bases unmatched. The CDR3 contains 15 residues. Here the CDR3 DNA reads TGTGCCAGCAGTTTAGGGGGACAGGGCAACCGCGGCTACACCTTC. Encoded protein: CASSLGGQGNRGYTF.

The rearrangement joins TRBV6-2 or TRBV6-3 to TRBJ2-1, with 13 bases matching TRBD2. The CDR3 contains 18 residues. Trimming took 0 bases from V and 3 from J; bases not matched to a gene: 5. Germline values: CDR1 MNHEY, CDR2 SVGEGT. As DNA, the CDR3 is TGTGCCAGCAGTTACTCCCCGACTAGCGGGGGGATCTACAATGAGCAGTTCTTC. Translation: CASSYSPTSGGIYNEQFF.

The chain employs TRBV28 and TRBJ1-2, with 8 bases matching TRBD1. This CDR3 is built from 14 residues. Germline V gene lookup returns CDR1 MDHEN and CDR2 SYDVKM. Trimming took 6 bases from V and 3 from J; bases not matched to a gene: 6. The CDR3 region is CASRFDRGDYGYTF. Here the CDR3 DNA reads TGTGCCAGCAGATTTGACAGGGGTGACTATGGCTACACCTTC.